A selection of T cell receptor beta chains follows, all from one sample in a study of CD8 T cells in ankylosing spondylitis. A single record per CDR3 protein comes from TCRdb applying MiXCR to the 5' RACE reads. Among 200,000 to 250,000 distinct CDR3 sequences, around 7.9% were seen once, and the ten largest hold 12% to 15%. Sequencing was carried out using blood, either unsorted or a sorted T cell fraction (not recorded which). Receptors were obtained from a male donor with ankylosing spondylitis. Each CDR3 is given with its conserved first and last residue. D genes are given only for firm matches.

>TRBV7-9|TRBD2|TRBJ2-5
CASSSGLAGGETQYF
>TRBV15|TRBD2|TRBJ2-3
CATSREGASGGLTDTQYF
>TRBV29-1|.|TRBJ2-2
CSVPRLNTGELFF
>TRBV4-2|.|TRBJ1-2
CASSQGTRTNYGYTF
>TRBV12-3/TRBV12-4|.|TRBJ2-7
CASSFTTTGEQYF
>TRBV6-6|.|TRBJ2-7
CASSYSNEQYF
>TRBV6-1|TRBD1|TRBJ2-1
CASKDRAYNEQFF
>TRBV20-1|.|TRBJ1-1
CSGVRTYLNTEAFF
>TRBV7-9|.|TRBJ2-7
CASSNGNPYEQYF
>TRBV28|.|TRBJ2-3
CASTLMDADTQYF
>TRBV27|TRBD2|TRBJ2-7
CASSLVGRAHEQYF
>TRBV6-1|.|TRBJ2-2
CANEDLTGELFF
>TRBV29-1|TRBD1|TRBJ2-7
CSVESGTDYEQYF
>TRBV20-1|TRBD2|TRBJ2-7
CSARARGVLSYEQYF
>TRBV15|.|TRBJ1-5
CATSRAGTLRGNQPQHF
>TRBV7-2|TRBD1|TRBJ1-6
CASSLAEGALGSPLHF
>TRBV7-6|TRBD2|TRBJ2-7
CASSLGEGRFHEQYF
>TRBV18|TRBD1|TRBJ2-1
CASSPGPGGPYNEQFF
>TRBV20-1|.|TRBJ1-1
CSATRGLREAFF
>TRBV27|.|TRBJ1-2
CASSSPGVRGYTF
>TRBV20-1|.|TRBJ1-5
CCARDVTTWGGGNQPQHF
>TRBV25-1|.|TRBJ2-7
CASSRDRPAGEQYF
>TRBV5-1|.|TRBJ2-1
CASSFPRYEDNEQFF
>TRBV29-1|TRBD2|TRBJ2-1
CSVEGLAASSYNEQFF
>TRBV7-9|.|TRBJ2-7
CASSLRNKPYEQYF
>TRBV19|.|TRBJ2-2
CASSIEFEDRTGELFF
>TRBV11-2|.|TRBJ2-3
CASSLALSRTGTDTQYF
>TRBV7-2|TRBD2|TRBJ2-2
CARGGAGGSNTGELFF
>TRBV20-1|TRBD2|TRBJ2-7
CSAKTSGSYEQYF
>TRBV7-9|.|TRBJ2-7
CASSLLDGGHSYEQYF
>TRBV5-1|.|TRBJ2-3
CASSLNVWDPVTNTDTQYF
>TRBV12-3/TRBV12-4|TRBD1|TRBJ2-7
CASGTGAYSYEQYF
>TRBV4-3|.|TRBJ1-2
CASSHLLGEGMGNYGYTF
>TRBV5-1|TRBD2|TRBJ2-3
CASRAGLSQREGQYF
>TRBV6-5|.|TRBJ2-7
CASSYGTLAYEQYF
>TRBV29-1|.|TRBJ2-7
CSVEDREYEQYF
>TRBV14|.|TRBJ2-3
CASSQDPPNSSGASTDTQYF
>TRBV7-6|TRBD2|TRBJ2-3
CASSELAGRTDTQYF
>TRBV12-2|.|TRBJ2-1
CASRWILAPHRFCTSDEQFF
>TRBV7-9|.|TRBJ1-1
CASSFGNTEAFF
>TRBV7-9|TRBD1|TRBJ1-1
CASSPHQGAFTEAFF